Listed below are T cell receptor beta chains from one sample, sequenced in a study of shared T cell receptors in the human thymus. The data were produced by immunoSEQ multiplex PCR, yet TCRdb's version contains in-frame clones alone and is incomplete. Of over 650,000 clones detected, 80% to 90% appear once; the ten largest clones hold roughly 0.0086%. These data were likewise used in another study, on human thymus T cells.

Sequencing was done on a sample of thymocytes. The receptor source for this set is a boy under two years old with a congenital heart defect. Each CDR3 is given with its conserved first and last residue. D genes are given only for firm matches. Only some rows state a clone size, as once, few, many or a class for expanded clones.

clone_size: -
v_call: TRBV5-1
d_call: -
j_call: TRBJ1-2
cdr3_nt: TGCGCCAGCAGCGGCGACCGGGACACTCCATTGTCTTCTTATGGCTACACCTTC
cdr3_aa: CASSGDRDTPLSSYGYTF

clone_size: -
v_call: TRBV6-1
d_call: -
j_call: TRBJ1-5
cdr3_nt: TGTGCCAGCAGTGCCCTTCTAAGGGGGGGACGATTATTGTTT
cdr3_aa: CASSALLRGGRLLF

clone_size: -
v_call: TRBV27
d_call: TRBD1
j_call: TRBJ2-7
cdr3_nt: TGTGCCAGCAGAAAGACGGATGACAGGGCCCACGGAAGCGAGCAGTACTTC
cdr3_aa: CASRKTDDRAHGSEQYF

clone_size: -
v_call: TRBV15
d_call: TRBD1
j_call: TRBJ2-7
cdr3_nt: TGTGCCACCAGGGCCGGGACAGGCAACTACGAGCAGTACTTC
cdr3_aa: CATRAGTGNYEQYF

clone_size: -
v_call: TRBV10-2
d_call: TRBD2
j_call: TRBJ2-5
cdr3_nt: TGCGCCAGCAGTGAGTCGGGGGGACTAGCGAGAGAGACCCAGTACTTC
cdr3_aa: CASSESGGLARETQYF

clone_size: -
v_call: TRBV7-9
d_call: TRBD2
j_call: TRBJ2-7
cdr3_nt: TGTGCCAGCAGCTTTTGGACTAGCGGGAGAAAAGATTCCTACGAGCAGTACTTC
cdr3_aa: CASSFWTSGRKDSYEQYF

clone_size: -
v_call: TRBV7-2
d_call: -
j_call: TRBJ2-5
cdr3_nt: TGTGCCAGCAGCTTAAAGCTCCTGCGGGCCGGAGAGACCCAGTACTTC
cdr3_aa: CASSLKLLRAGETQYF

clone_size: -
v_call: TRBV28
d_call: TRBD1
j_call: TRBJ2-7
cdr3_nt: TGTGCCAGCAGTGCCCGCAGACAGGGGCCCCACGAGCAGTACTTC
cdr3_aa: CASSARRQGPHEQYF

clone_size: -
v_call: TRBV19
d_call: -
j_call: TRBJ1-3
cdr3_nt: TGTGCCAGTAGGACCACTGAGGGTCACGGAAACACCATATATTTT
cdr3_aa: CASRTTEGHGNTIYF

clone_size: -
v_call: TRBV5-4
d_call: TRBD2
j_call: TRBJ2-1
cdr3_nt: TGTGCCAGCAGATTAAGCGGGGGGTCCTACAATGAGCAGTTCTTC
cdr3_aa: CASRLSGGSYNEQFF

clone_size: -
v_call: TRBV5-1
d_call: TRBD1
j_call: TRBJ2-5
cdr3_nt: TGCGCCAGCAGCCAACAGGGGAGAGAGACCCAGTACTTC
cdr3_aa: CASSQQGRETQYF

clone_size: -
v_call: TRBV6-6
d_call: TRBD1
j_call: TRBJ2-4
cdr3_nt: TGTGCCAGCAGTTTCCAGGGGGCAGCCAAAAACATTCAGTACTTC
cdr3_aa: CASSFQGAAKNIQYF

clone_size: -
v_call: TRBV29-1
d_call: TRBD2
j_call: TRBJ2-1
cdr3_nt: TGCAGCGTTGAAGATCGGGGACTAGCCCAATACACTGAGCAGTTCTTC
cdr3_aa: CSVEDRGLAQYTEQFF

clone_size: -
v_call: TRBV5-1
d_call: TRBD1
j_call: TRBJ1-2
cdr3_nt: TGCGCCAGCTGCCAGGGGGCGCAGGGCTATGGCTACACCTTC
cdr3_aa: CASCQGAQGYGYTF

clone_size: -
v_call: TRBV6-6
d_call: TRBD2
j_call: TRBJ2-1
cdr3_nt: TGTGCCAGCAGTTACCCAACTAGCGGCGTTAAGGATGAGCAGTTCTTC
cdr3_aa: CASSYPTSGVKDEQFF

clone_size: -
v_call: TRBV4-3
d_call: TRBD2
j_call: TRBJ2-3
cdr3_nt: TGCGCCAGCAGCCATCAAGCGGGAGGGCCTGGAGATACGCAGTATTTT
cdr3_aa: CASSHQAGGPGDTQYF

clone_size: -
v_call: TRBV11-2
d_call: -
j_call: TRBJ2-5
cdr3_nt: TGTGCCAGCAGCTTAGGAGGAGGGTCCAAAGAGACCCAGTACTTC
cdr3_aa: CASSLGGGSKETQYF

clone_size: -
v_call: TRBV28
d_call: TRBD1
j_call: TRBJ1-3
cdr3_nt: TGTGCCAGCAGTTTTTGGACAGGGTACTCTGGAAACACCATATATTTT
cdr3_aa: CASSFWTGYSGNTIYF

clone_size: -
v_call: TRBV5-8
d_call: -
j_call: TRBJ2-7
cdr3_nt: TGTGCCAGCAGATCGCCCTCCCGGGGAAACTACTACGAGCAGTACTTC
cdr3_aa: CASRSPSRGNYYEQYF

clone_size: -
v_call: TRBV4-1
d_call: TRBD1
j_call: TRBJ1-1
cdr3_nt: TGCACCAGCAGCCAAGAGGGACAGGCCCAGCACATATCGTACCCTGAAGCTTTCTTT
cdr3_aa: CTSSQEGQAQHISYPEAFF

clone_size: -
v_call: TRBV27
d_call: TRBD2
j_call: TRBJ2-7
cdr3_nt: TGTGCCAGCAGTTTATTAGTCGGGACTAGCGGGACCTACGAGCAGTACTTC
cdr3_aa: CASSLLVGTSGTYEQYF

clone_size: -
v_call: TRBV14
d_call: -
j_call: TRBJ1-1
cdr3_nt: TGTGCCAGCAGCCTCGGACAGTTGAGTTTTGGCACTGAAGCTTTCTTT
cdr3_aa: CASSLGQLSFGTEAFF

clone_size: -
v_call: TRBV12-5
d_call: -
j_call: TRBJ1-4
cdr3_nt: TGTGCTACCGGGGGGTGGGGGAATGAAAAACTGTTTTTT
cdr3_aa: CATGGWGNEKLFF

clone_size: -
v_call: TRBV27
d_call: -
j_call: TRBJ1-6
cdr3_nt: TGTGCCAGCAGTTTATCGGAACAGACGGTCGATAATTCACCCCTCCACTTT
cdr3_aa: CASSLSEQTVDNSPLHF

clone_size: -
v_call: TRBV4-1
d_call: -
j_call: TRBJ2-5
cdr3_nt: TGCGCCAGCAGCCCGACGAGGAGAGGTAGCGAGACCCAGTACTTC
cdr3_aa: CASSPTRRGSETQYF

clone_size: once
v_call: TRBV4-2
d_call: TRBD2
j_call: TRBJ2-5
cdr3_nt: TGTGCCAGCAGCCACGCCCGTATAGCTAGCGGGGGGGCAGAGACCCAGTACTTC
cdr3_aa: CASSHARIASGGAETQYF

clone_size: few
v_call: TRBV7-9
d_call: -
j_call: TRBJ2-5
cdr3_nt: TGTGCCAGCAGCTTAGCCTTGTCCGGTAGAGGGGAGACCCAGTACTTC
cdr3_aa: CASSLALSGRGETQYF

clone_size: -
v_call: TRBV11-1
d_call: TRBD1
j_call: TRBJ2-7
cdr3_nt: TGTGCCAGCAGCCCCCCGGGACAGGGGGCCTACGAGCAGTACTTC
cdr3_aa: CASSPPGQGAYEQYF

clone_size: -
v_call: TRBV10-3
d_call: -
j_call: TRBJ2-1
cdr3_nt: TGTGCCATCAGCAAGGATACCCGAGGGGGGGAAGGGTTCTTC
cdr3_aa: CAISKDTRGGEGFF

clone_size: -
v_call: TRBV4-1
d_call: -
j_call: TRBJ1-1
cdr3_nt: TGCGCCAGCAGCCAAGAAAGCCATTCTCTTGCGGGGGAGGTGGACACTGAAGCTTTCTTT
cdr3_aa: CASSQESHSLAGEVDTEAFF

clone_size: -
v_call: TRBV18
d_call: -
j_call: TRBJ1-1
cdr3_nt: TGTGCCAGCTCACCCTCCGGGTCGCCTTTGAACACTGAAGCTTTCTTT
cdr3_aa: CASSPSGSPLNTEAFF

clone_size: -
v_call: TRBV19
d_call: TRBD2
j_call: TRBJ2-1
cdr3_nt: TGTGCCAGTAGTATGGGGGGGAGGGGCCACAATGAGCAGTTCTTC
cdr3_aa: CASSMGGRGHNEQFF

clone_size: -
v_call: TRBV15
d_call: -
j_call: TRBJ2-2
cdr3_nt: TGTGCCACCAGCAGCCAACTCTACCTTTCGGACAGTTACACCGGGGAGCTGTTTTTT
cdr3_aa: CATSSQLYLSDSYTGELFF

clone_size: -
v_call: TRBV7-9
d_call: -
j_call: TRBJ2-7
cdr3_nt: TGTGCCAGCAGGGACACTGCCCAGGGAATATACTACGAGCAGTACTTC
cdr3_aa: CASRDTAQGIYYEQYF

clone_size: -
v_call: TRBV6-5
d_call: TRBD1
j_call: TRBJ1-1
cdr3_nt: TGTGCCAGCAGTTACAACAGGGGAGGTACTGAAGCTTTCTTT
cdr3_aa: CASSYNRGGTEAFF

clone_size: -
v_call: TRBV28
d_call: TRBD1
j_call: TRBJ1-2
cdr3_nt: TGTGCCAGCAGCTCGGGACAGGGGAATGGCTACACCTTC
cdr3_aa: CASSSGQGNGYTF

clone_size: -
v_call: TRBV7-9
d_call: -
j_call: TRBJ1-2
cdr3_nt: TGTGCCAGCAGCTGTGAAGGACACGAGCTTAACTATGGCTACACCTTC
cdr3_aa: CASSCEGHELNYGYTF

clone_size: -
v_call: TRBV28
d_call: TRBD1
j_call: TRBJ1-2
cdr3_nt: TGTGCCAGCAGTTTATGCTTGGGACAGGGAAGGCATTTCTATGGCTACACCTTC
cdr3_aa: CASSLCLGQGRHFYGYTF

clone_size: -
v_call: TRBV10-1
d_call: -
j_call: TRBJ1-2
cdr3_nt: TGCGCCAGCAGGCAGGGTTTCGGGGGCTACACCTTC
cdr3_aa: CASRQGFGGYTF

clone_size: -
v_call: TRBV11-2
d_call: -
j_call: TRBJ2-7
cdr3_nt: TGTGCCAGCAGCTTAGACTTGCAGGATGCCTACGAGCAGTACTTC
cdr3_aa: CASSLDLQDAYEQYF

clone_size: -
v_call: TRBV5-1
d_call: TRBD1
j_call: TRBJ2-6
cdr3_nt: TGCGCCAGCAGCTTTAGAGAGGGGGCGGCTGGGGCCAACGTCCTGACTTTC
cdr3_aa: CASSFREGAAGANVLTF

clone_size: few
v_call: TRBV19
d_call: -
j_call: TRBJ1-5
cdr3_nt: TGTGCCAGTACCGCAGGTTACGGCAATCAGCCCCAGCATTTT
cdr3_aa: CASTAGYGNQPQHF

clone_size: -
v_call: TRBV2
d_call: -
j_call: TRBJ2-3
cdr3_nt: TGTGCCAGCAGTGAAGCTCGGAGGGGTTTAACAGATACGCAGTATTTT
cdr3_aa: CASSEARRGLTDTQYF

clone_size: -
v_call: TRBV4-2
d_call: TRBD1
j_call: TRBJ2-7
cdr3_nt: TGTGCCAGCAGCCAAGGGGACAGCCTCTCCTACGAGCAGTACTTC
cdr3_aa: CASSQGDSLSYEQYF

clone_size: once
v_call: TRBV15
d_call: -
j_call: TRBJ1-4
cdr3_nt: TGTGCCACCAGCAGAGATTTGGCTGCAACTAATGAAAAACTGTTTTTT
cdr3_aa: CATSRDLAATNEKLFF

clone_size: -
v_call: TRBV27
d_call: -
j_call: TRBJ1-1
cdr3_nt: TGTGCCAGCAGTTTAACAGGCTCGGTTCAAGCTTTCTTT
cdr3_aa: CASSLTGSVQAFF

clone_size: -
v_call: TRBV4-1
d_call: TRBD2
j_call: TRBJ2-7
cdr3_nt: TGCGCCAGCAGCCCGGTCCCACTAGCGGGGGATAGCTCCTACGAGCAGTACTTC
cdr3_aa: CASSPVPLAGDSSYEQYF

clone_size: few
v_call: TRBV10-3
d_call: -
j_call: TRBJ1-3
cdr3_nt: TGTGCCGTACAAGGGCAGGGTTATTTGGGAAACACCATATATTTT
cdr3_aa: CAVQGQGYLGNTIYF

clone_size: -
v_call: TRBV28
d_call: -
j_call: TRBJ1-1
cdr3_nt: TGTGCCAGCAGTTTACCTCCAGAAGGGGACACTGAAGCTTTCTTT
cdr3_aa: CASSLPPEGDTEAFF

clone_size: -
v_call: TRBV19
d_call: -
j_call: TRBJ1-3
cdr3_nt: TGTGCCAGTAGTACGACGGCTAGGAACACCATATATTTT
cdr3_aa: CASSTTARNTIYF

clone_size: few
v_call: TRBV29-1
d_call: TRBD2
j_call: TRBJ2-7
cdr3_nt: TGCAGCGTTGAAAGTTTCGGGGCGGGGGGGAGCTACGAGCAGTACTTC
cdr3_aa: CSVESFGAGGSYEQYF

clone_size: -
v_call: TRBV6-1
d_call: -
j_call: TRBJ2-7
cdr3_nt: TGTGCCAGCGGGGAGACAATGAGGAACGAGCAGTACTTC
cdr3_aa: CASGETMRNEQYF

clone_size: -
v_call: TRBV28
d_call: TRBD2
j_call: TRBJ2-3
cdr3_nt: TGTGCCAGCAGTCTAAGGGTCCTAGCGGCGTCTCTACTCACAGATACGCAGTATTTT
cdr3_aa: CASSLRVLAASLLTDTQYF

clone_size: -
v_call: TRBV28
d_call: -
j_call: TRBJ1-1
cdr3_nt: TGTGCCAGCAGTCCCCCCGTGAACACTGAAGCTTTCTTT
cdr3_aa: CASSPPVNTEAFF

clone_size: -
v_call: TRBV27
d_call: -
j_call: TRBJ2-1
cdr3_nt: TGTGCCAGCACCCCGGGGGTAGGGGGGGGTGAGCAGTTCTTC
cdr3_aa: CASTPGVGGGEQFF

clone_size: -
v_call: TRBV18
d_call: -
j_call: TRBJ2-3
cdr3_nt: TGTGCCAGCTCACTAAACGGGACAGATACGCAGTATTTT
cdr3_aa: CASSLNGTDTQYF

clone_size: -
v_call: TRBV27
d_call: -
j_call: TRBJ2-7
cdr3_nt: TGTGCCAGCAGGACCGGCGGGACGTCCCTCGGCGACGAGCAGTACTTC
cdr3_aa: CASRTGGTSLGDEQYF